The 24 T cell receptor beta chains listed next were all sequenced from one sample in a study of cytomegalovirus exposure and HLA in healthy donors. Vbeta (60) and Jbeta (13) primers were used in the PCR. TCRdb keeps only in-frame clones here, not all; method: immunoSEQ multiplex PCR. Among some 170,000 clones listed, about four fifths were seen once. Material: PBMCs. The receptor set was obtained from a girl aged 5-17 years in good health and CMV-seropositive.

This clone was recorded once. The J gene is TRBJ2-7, the V gene TRBV6-1; 8 bases align to TRBD1. The junction had 5 bases not matched to a gene; V was cut back by 7 bases and J by 0 bases. CDR1 and CDR2 (germline): MNHNS, SASEGT. CDR3 length equals 14 residues. CDR3 sequence reads: CASIGQGSSYEQYF. CDR3 bases: TGTGCCAGCATCGGACAGGGAAGCTCCTACGAGCAGTACTTC.

The chain employs TRBV2 and TRBJ1-2; D possibly corresponds to TRBD1 (5 bases). The CDR3 runs 13 residues. Trimming stripped 6 bases from V and 4 bases from J, with 12 bases between. Germline V gene lookup returns CDR1 SNHLY and CDR2 FYNNEI. The CDR3 region is CASSYGQSYGYTF. Here the CDR3 DNA reads TGTGCCAGCAGCTATGGACAAAGCTATGGCTACACCTTC.

This rearrangement joins TRBV29-1 to TRBJ1-3, with D unclear. The germline gives CDR1 SQVTM, CDR2 ANQGSEA. V was trimmed by 1 base and J by 2 bases, leaving 12 bases between them. CDR3 length: 15 residues. The CDR3 sequence is CSVEAVLGAGNTIYF. The DNA of the CDR3 is TGCAGCGTTGAAGCGGTGCTCGGGGCTGGAAACACCATATATTTT. The variable domain in full, with the rest retrieved from reference TRBV29-1 and TRBJ1-3, is SAVISQKPSRDICQRGTSLTIQCQVDSQVTMMFWYRQQPGQSLTLIATANQGSEATYESGFVIDKFPISRPNLTFSTLTVSNMSPEDSSIYLCSVEAVLGAGNTIYFGEGSWLTVV.

This chain uses TRBV2 with TRBJ2-6; weak D call: TRBD2 (5 bases). From germline, CDR1 is SNHLY and CDR2 FYNNEI. Trimming took 8 bases from V and 6 from J, leaving 14 bases between them. The CDR3 sequence is 14 residues long. CDR3 coding DNA: TGTGCCAGCTTGGAGGACGGGCCGGCCAACGTCCTGACTTTC. As protein: CASLEDGPANVLTF.

The chain joins TRBV9 to TRBJ1-5; 8 nucleotides agree with TRBD1. After removal of 0 bases from V and 4 bases from J, the junction contained 12 bases not matched to a gene. The CDR3 loop spans 18 amino acids. Germline values: CDR1 SGDLS, CDR2 YYNGEE. In DNA, the CDR3 is TGTGCCAGCAGCGTAGGCCCAGGGGGCATTAGCGGTAATCAGCCCCAGCATTTT. It is translated as CASSVGPGGISGNQPQHF.

This rearrangement joins TRBV2 to TRBJ1-5, with D uncertain. V lost 3 bases and J lost 0, with 9 bases in between. Germline CDR1 is SNHLY and CDR2 is FYNNEI. CDR3 length equals 15 residues. The CDR3 sequence: CASSEGRSSNQPQHF. CDR3 in DNA: TGTGCCAGCAGTGAGGGCAGGTCTAGCAATCAGCCCCAGCATTTT.

The chain combines TRBV19 with TRBJ2-7, with TRBD1 matching over 8 bases. CDR1 is LNHDA, CDR2 SQIVND, per germline (reference sequence). V dropped 5 bases and J dropped 9; count of bases not matched to a gene: 9. This CDR3 has 13 residues. The CDR3 bases are TGTGCCAGTAGTGGGGGACAGGAATTGGCGCAGTACTTC. It encodes CASSGGQELAQYF.

This clone was seen only once. The chain carries TRBV11-1 and TRBJ2-1; TRBD1 matches at 12 bases. The germline V gene has CDR1 SGHAT and CDR2 FQDESV (reference sequence). The CDR3 runs to 15 residues. J was trimmed by 6 bases and V by 4 bases; bases with no gene match: 4. The CDR3 coding sequence is TGTGCCAGCAGCTCCGGGACAGGGGGCATCAATGAGCAGTTCTTC. This codes for CASSSGTGGINEQFF.

The rearrangement links TRBV14 to TRBJ2-7, with D hard to call. Germline CDR1 SGHDN, CDR2 FVKESK. The CDR3 is 13 residues long. Deletions cut 0 bases from V and 3 bases from J, with 6 bases between. The CDR3: CASSQEFIYEQYF. For the CDR3, the DNA is TGTGCCAGCAGCCAAGAGTTCATCTACGAGCAGTACTTC.

This clone was counted a few times. V usage is TRBV10-3 and J usage is TRBJ1-2, with TRBD1 identical over 8 bases. CDR1 is ENHRY and CDR2 is SYGVKD in the germline V gene. The trim removed 10 bases at V and 9 bases at J, leaving 10 bases unmatched. This CDR3 has 12 amino acids. As DNA, the CDR3 is TGTGCCACCAGACCGGGGGACAGGAGCTACACCTTC. Its protein product is CATRPGDRSYTF.

This clone has a handful of counts. The chain joins TRBV7-2 to TRBJ2-7; TRBD2 might be the D (7 bases). V was cut by 4 bases and J by 4 bases, with 14 bases left in between. The CDR3 spans 14 residues. CDR1 is SGHTA and CDR2 is FQGNSA in the germline V gene. CDR3 sequence reads: CASSSSGTIYEQYF. DNA of the CDR3: TGTGCCAGCAGCTCCAGCGGGACAATATACGAGCAGTACTTC. The entire variable domain, with the rest obtained from reference TRBV7-2 and TRBJ2-7, is as follows: GAGVSQSPSNKVTEKGKDVELRCDPISGHTALYWYRQSLGQGLEFLIYFQGNSAPDKSGLPSDRFSAERTGGSVSTLTIQRTQQEDSAVYLCASSSSGTIYEQYFGPGTRLTVT.

The chain recombines TRBV9 with TRBJ2-5, with D possibly being TRBD1 (6 bases). The germline gives CDR1 SGDLS, CDR2 YYNGEE. CDR3 length equals 13 residues. Trimming removed 2 bases from V and 5 bases from J, with 10 bases in between. CDR3 in amino acids: CASSVSRGETQYF. For the CDR3, the DNA is TGTGCCAGCAGCGTCTCGAGGGGGGAGACCCAGTACTTC.

V is TRBV28 and J is TRBJ2-7; D is unclear. CDR3 size: 14 residues. Per germline, CDR1 MDHEN and CDR2 SYDVKM. V was clipped by 1 base and J by 1 base, with 8 bases between them. This chain's CDR3 is CASSLFTRSYEQYF. The CDR3, as DNA: TGTGCCAGCAGTTTATTCACACGATCCTACGAGCAGTACTTC.

V usage is TRBV4-1 and J usage is TRBJ2-1; 9 bases agree with TRBD2. Germline trimming cut 5 bases from V and 4 bases from J; bases unmatched to any gene: 9. The germline gives CDR1 MGHRA, CDR2 YSYEKL. The CDR3 length is 16 residues. The CDR3 nucleotides are TGCGCCAGCAGCACGCGTGGCGGGGGGGATTACAATGAGCAGTTCTTC. Translated, it gives CASSTRGGGDYNEQFF.

The genes are TRBV7-2 and TRBJ2-1; 11 positions match TRBD2. The V segment lost 6 bases and the J segment 2 bases; nucleotides outside the gene matches: 9. Germline-derived CDR1 and CDR2 are SGHTA and FQGNSA. CDR3 length: 17 amino acids. The CDR3 loop is CASRVAGGPRPYNEQFF. The CDR3 DNA follows: TGTGCCAGCAGAGTAGCGGGGGGGCCTCGCCCCTACAATGAGCAGTTCTTC.

The rearrangement links TRBV6-1 to TRBJ1-1; D is perhaps TRBD1 (6 bases). The ends were cut back, 3 bases at V and 1 base at J, with 9 bases in the middle. This CDR3 has 14 residues. CDR1 MNHNS and CDR2 SASEGT come from the germline V gene. The CDR3 sequence: CASSDGQRNTEAFF. The CDR3 nucleotides are TGTGCCAGCAGTGACGGACAGAGGAACACTGAAGCTTTCTTT.

The chain employs TRBV6-5 and TRBJ1-2; 8 bases fit TRBD1. The CDR3 contains 14 residues. Germline V gives CDR1 MNHEY, CDR2 SVGAGI. V gave up 2 bases and J gave up 6 bases; unmatched junction bases: 5. CDR3 nucleotides: TGTGCCAGCAGTTACGCGGACAGGGTTGATGGCTACACCTTC. Amino acid sequence: CASSYADRVDGYTF.

CDR3 in amino acids: CATRAGNIQYF. In DNA, the CDR3 is TGTGCCACCCGAGCCGGAAACATTCAGTACTTC. The rearrangement uses TRBV2 and TRBJ2-4; D gene ambiguous. Trimming removed 10 bases from V and 6 bases from J, with 10 bases in between. There are 11 residues in the CDR3. The germline CDR1 and CDR2 sequences are SNHLY and FYNNEI.

The V and J genes are TRBV28 and TRBJ2-1, with TRBD2 identical over 7 bases. The junction had 10 bases not matched to a gene; V was cut back by 3 bases and J by 8 bases. Germline V CDR1 and CDR2: MDHEN, SYDVKM. The CDR3 contains 15 residues. The chain's CDR3 is CASSFAGEGWDEQFF. In nucleotides, the CDR3 is TGTGCCAGCAGTTTCGCGGGGGAGGGATGGGATGAGCAGTTCTTC. Together with reference TRBV28 and TRBJ2-1, the CDR3 gives the full variable domain: DVKVTQSSRYLVKRTGEKVFLECVQDMDHENMFWYRQDPGLGLRLIYFSYDVKMKEKGDIPEGYSVSREKKERFSLILESASTNQTSMYLCASSFAGEGWDEQFFGPGTRLTVL.

This clone showed up just a few times. The chain is built from TRBV14 and TRBJ1-1; D not certain. With 0 bases removed from V and 5 bases from J, the gap between germline ends came to 10 bases. CDR3 size: 14 residues. Germline V gene lookup returns CDR1 SGHDN and CDR2 FVKESK. The CDR3 loop is CASSQDVWATEAFF. The CDR3 DNA sequence: TGTGCCAGCAGCCAAGATGTTTGGGCTACTGAAGCTTTCTTT.

The chain uses TRBV30 and TRBJ2-5; TRBD2 is a possible D gene (5 bases). The CDR3 is made up of 14 amino acids. In germline, CDR1 is GTSNPN, CDR2 SVGIG (reference sequence). Trimming cost V 2 bases and J 1 base, with 11 bases left between them. CDR3: CAWSWGAVQETQYF. The CDR3 nucleotides read TGTGCCTGGAGTTGGGGAGCAGTCCAAGAGACCCAGTACTTC. Variable domain in full (rest from reference TRBV30 and TRBJ2-5): SQTIHQWPATLVQPVGSPLSLECTVEGTSNPNLYWYRQAAGRGLQLLFYSVGIGQISSEVPQNLSASRPQDRQFILSSKKLLLSDSGFYLCAWSWGAVQETQYFGPGTRLLVL.

The rearrangement links TRBV2 to TRBJ1-2; D may be TRBD1 (5 bases). This CDR3 comprises 13 residues. Germline CDR1 is SNHLY and CDR2 is FYNNEI. Trimming stripped 7 bases from V and 2 bases from J, with 11 bases between. CDR3 in DNA: TGTGCCAGCACCGGGGGAGGGAACTATGGCTACACCTTC. Protein: CASTGGGNYGYTF.

The chain combines TRBV27 with TRBJ2-7, with D possibly matching TRBD1 (6 bases). CDR3 length equals 11 residues. Per the germline V gene, CDR1 is MNHEY and CDR2 is SMNVEV (reference sequence). The V end lost 8 bases, the J end lost 6 bases, and 11 bases lay between the germline ends. CDR3 sequence reads: CASRTAREQYF. The CDR3 nucleotides are TGTGCCAGCCGGACAGCCCGCGAGCAGTACTTC.

The chain employs TRBV15 and TRBJ2-7; 10 bases are a match to TRBD2. The germline V gene has CDR1 LNHNV and CDR2 YYDKDF (reference sequence). Losses at the gene ends were 2 bases for V and 5 bases for J; bases not matched to a gene: 6. The CDR3 consists of 15 residues. As DNA, the CDR3 is TGTGCCACCAGCAGAATGGGGGGACTAGCGAACGAGCAGTACTTC. Its protein is CATSRMGGLANEQYF.